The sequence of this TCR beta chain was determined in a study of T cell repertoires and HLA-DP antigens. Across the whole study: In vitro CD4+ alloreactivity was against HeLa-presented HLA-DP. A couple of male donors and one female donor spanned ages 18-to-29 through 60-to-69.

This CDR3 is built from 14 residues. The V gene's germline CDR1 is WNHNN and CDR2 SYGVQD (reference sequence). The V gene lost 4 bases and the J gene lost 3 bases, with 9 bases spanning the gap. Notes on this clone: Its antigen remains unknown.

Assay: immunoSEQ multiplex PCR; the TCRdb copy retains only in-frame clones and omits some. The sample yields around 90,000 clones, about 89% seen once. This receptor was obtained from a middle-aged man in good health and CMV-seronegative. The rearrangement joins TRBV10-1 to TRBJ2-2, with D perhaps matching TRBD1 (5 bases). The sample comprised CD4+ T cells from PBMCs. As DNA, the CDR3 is TGCGCCAGCAGTGTCCAGACAGACACCGGGGAGCTGTTTTTT. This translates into CASSVQTDTGELFF.